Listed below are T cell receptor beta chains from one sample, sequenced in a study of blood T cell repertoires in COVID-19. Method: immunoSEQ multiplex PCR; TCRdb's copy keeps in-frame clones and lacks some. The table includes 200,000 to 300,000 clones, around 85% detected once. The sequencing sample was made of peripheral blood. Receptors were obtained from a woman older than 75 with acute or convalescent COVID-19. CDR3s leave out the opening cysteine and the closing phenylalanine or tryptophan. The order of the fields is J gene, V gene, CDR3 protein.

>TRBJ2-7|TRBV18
ASSPLEGTEQY
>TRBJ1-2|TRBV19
ASSAGRPPLYGYT
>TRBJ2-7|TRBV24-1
ATSDSGQQVSEQY
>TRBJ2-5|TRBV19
ASSMGLGLAQETQY
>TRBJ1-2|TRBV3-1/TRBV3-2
ASSQGQGVVYGYT
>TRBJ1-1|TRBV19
ASSQASDTEAF
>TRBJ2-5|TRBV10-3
AISVGSGPGETQY
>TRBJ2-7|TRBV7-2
ASSLRQGRGEQY
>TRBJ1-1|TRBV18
ASSPRTGQLNTEAF
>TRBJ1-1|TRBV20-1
SEGAVEAF